The 11 T cell receptor beta chains below come from one sample, sequenced in a study of coeliac disease. TCRdb's copy holds only in-frame clones and misses some; the assay was immunoSEQ multiplex PCR. The sample has 4,000 or so clones, approximately 58% seen once. The sample consisted of lymphocytes from the gut lamina propria. These receptors were taken from a man between 65 and 85 years old without celiac disease.

The CDR3 loop is CASSPRQGAPTEKLFF. In nucleotides, the CDR3 is TGTGCCAGTAGCCCCCGACAGGGGGCCCCCACTGAAAAACTGTTTTTT. This sequence joins TRBV19 and TRBJ1-4, with 10 bases lining up with TRBD1. Germline assignment: CDR1 LNHDA and CDR2 SQIVND (reference sequence). V was clipped by 6 bases and J by 7 bases; unmatched bases: 11. The CDR3 covers 16 residues.

This rearrangement joins TRBV6-1 to TRBJ2-2, with D possibly matching TRBD2 (7 bases). V was pared by 11 bases and J by 0 bases, with 10 bases between. From germline, CDR1 is MNHNS and CDR2 SASEGT. The CDR3 is 13 amino acids. The CDR3 bases are TGTGCCGCGGGGGCCCCGAACACCGGGGAGCTGTTTTTT. Amino acid sequence: CAAGAPNTGELFF.

The CDR3 region has the DNA TGTGCCAGTAGTGACCCGGGACAGGGAACTAATGAAAAACTGTTTTTT. Its translation is CASSDPGQGTNEKLFF. The chain couples TRBV19 to TRBJ1-4; 9 nucleotides agree with TRBD1. V lost 5 bases to trimming and J lost 1 base; unmatched junction nucleotides: 5. This CDR3 region has 16 residues. Germline V gene sequence: CDR1 LNHDA, CDR2 SQIVND (reference sequence).

This clone turned up a few times. The CDR3 protein is CASTPGTNTGELFF. The CDR3 region has the DNA TGCGCCAGCACCCCAGGGACGAACACCGGGGAGCTGTTTTTT. V and J are TRBV10-1 and TRBJ2-2; the D gene is possibly TRBD1 (5 bases). The CDR3 consists of 14 residues. V lost 7 bases, J lost 0 bases, and 9 bases lay in between. From germline, CDR1 is WNHNN and CDR2 SYGVQD (reference sequence).

The V call is TRBV5-1, the J call TRBJ1-4; D gene ambiguous. CDR1 SGHRS and CDR2 YFSETQ come from the germline V gene. The CDR3 has 14 amino acids. The V and J ends lost 5 bases and 0 bases respectively, with 8 bases between them. The CDR3 loop reads CASSMASTNEKLFF. The CDR3 nucleotides read TGCGCCAGCAGTATGGCCTCAACTAATGAAAAACTGTTTTTT.

This chain joins TRBV19 and TRBJ2-2; TRBD1 matches 9 bases. Looked up from germline, CDR1 is LNHDA and CDR2 is SQIVND (reference sequence). Trimming took 7 bases from V and 7 from J; bases not matched to a gene: 7. The CDR3 is 14 residues long. The CDR3 bases are TGTGCCAGTACCAGGGACAGGGTCGGCGGGGAGCTGTTTTTT. It codes for CASTRDRVGGELFF.

The gene calls are TRBV6-5 and TRBJ2-2; 9 bases agree with TRBD1. Germline V gene data show CDR1 as MNHEY and CDR2 as SVGAGI. CDR3 length: 14 residues. J gave up 4 bases and V 5 bases, and 2 bases lay outside the gene matches. CDR3 residues: CASSAGQGTGELFF. In DNA, the CDR3 is TGTGCCAGCAGTGCGGGACAGGGCACCGGGGAGCTGTTTTTT.

CDR3 amino acids: CASSPSGQGATQYF. The CDR3 region has the DNA TGTGCCAGCTCACCGTCGGGACAGGGGGCGACCCAGTACTTC. This chain connects TRBV18 to TRBJ2-5; 12 nucleotides align to TRBD1. V shed 3 bases, J shed 7 bases, and the junction held 3 bases outside the gene matches. The CDR3 extends over 14 amino acids. Germline loops: CDR1 KGHSH, CDR2 LQKENI.

This chain joins TRBV6-1 and TRBJ1-3, with no clear D. The CDR3 runs to 15 residues. Trimming left V 2 bases short and J 4 bases short, with 12 bases between. Germline V gene sequence: CDR1 MNHNS, CDR2 SASEGT. The CDR3 reads CASSERSLAGNTIYF. CDR3 DNA: TGTGCCAGCAGTGAACGAAGCCTTGCGGGAAACACCATATATTTT.

V usage is TRBV11-3 and J usage is TRBJ2-1; no definite D call. The V gene lost 4 bases and the J gene lost 5 bases, with 6 bases spanning the gap. Germline CDR1 is SGHNT and CDR2 is YENEEA. The CDR3 runs 12 residues. The CDR3 sequence: CASSSNDNEQFF. The DNA of the CDR3 is TGTGCCAGCAGCTCTAATGACAATGAGCAGTTCTTC.

This clone was recorded a few times. The chain uses TRBV12-5 and TRBJ1-2; D is uncertain. CDR1 and CDR2 from the germline V gene are LGHNT and FRNRAP. The CDR3 covers 15 residues. The V gene lost 5 bases and the J gene lost 4 bases, with 17 bases spanning the gap. As DNA, the CDR3 is TGTGCTAGTGGTAACTTTGCGGGGAATACCTATGGCTACACCTTC. Its protein is CASGNFAGNTYGYTF.